These 12 T cell receptor beta chains were sequenced from one sample in a study of shared clonotypes between healthy human individuals. Sequencing was performed with immunoSEQ multiplex PCR; in TCRdb, only in-frame clones are kept and a portion is missing. The sample has some 2 million clones; 90% to 95% are singletons. Sequenced: naive CD4+ T cells sorted from blood. As for subset: CD45RA+ positively selected. These receptors came from a man between 18 and 29 years old in good health.

The rearrangement joins TRBV7-9 to TRBJ1-5, with D perhaps matching TRBD1 (5 bases). The germline V gene has CDR1 SEHNR and CDR2 FQNEAQ (reference sequence). The CDR3 consists of 14 residues. The V gene lost 2 bases and the J gene lost 3 bases, with 8 bases spanning the gap. The CDR3 sequence: CASSLPGPNQPQHF. DNA of the CDR3: TGTGCCAGCAGCTTACCGGGACCCAATCAGCCCCAGCATTTT.

The J gene is TRBJ1-1, the V gene TRBV5-1; tentatively, D is TRBD1 (6 bases). Germline assignment: CDR1 SGHRS and CDR2 YFSETQ. CDR3 length: 14 residues. Trimming removed 6 bases at V and 2 bases at J, with 14 bases between. The CDR3, as DNA: TGCGCCAGCAATGGGGGGGCACCCAACACTGAAGCTTTCTTT. Protein: CASNGGAPNTEAFF.

The CDR3 sequence is CASSLGTSTDTQYF. The CDR3 DNA reads as TGTGCCAGCTCCCTCGGGACTTCTACAGATACGCAGTATTTT. The genes are TRBV18 and TRBJ2-3; tentatively, D is TRBD2 (6 bases). V shed 6 bases and J shed 3 bases, with 13 bases lying between them. CDR3 length: 14 amino acids. Germline CDR1 is KGHSH and CDR2 is LQKENI.

The chain uses TRBV27 and TRBJ1-1, with TRBD1 as a possible D gene (6 bases). The CDR3 spans 15 residues. The germline gives CDR1 MNHEY, CDR2 SMNVEV (reference sequence). Between the trimmed V and J ends, which lost 2 bases and 4 bases, there was a span of 14 bases. CDR3 in DNA: TGTGCCAGCAGTTTAGCGAACAGGGCTAGCACTGAAGCTTTCTTT. Protein product: CASSLANRASTEAFF.

The rearrangement links TRBV6-1 to TRBJ2-6; 7 bases are shared with TRBD1. There are 16 residues in the CDR3. With V trimmed by 3 bases and J by 3 bases, 5 bases remained unmatched. Germline CDR1 and CDR2: MNHNS and SASEGT. This CDR3 is CASSDTGALGANVLTF. CDR3 nucleotides: TGTGCCAGCAGTGACACAGGGGCGCTTGGGGCCAACGTCCTGACTTTC.

In its sample, this clone was seen once. The CDR3: CATRAGGDTIYF. CDR3 nucleotides: TGTGCCACCAGAGCAGGGGGGGACACCATATATTTT. The V call is TRBV15, the J call TRBJ1-3, with 7 bases identical to TRBD1. Looked up from germline, CDR1 is LNHNV and CDR2 is YYDKDF (reference sequence). J gave up 8 bases and V 6 bases, and 4 bases lay outside the gene matches. The CDR3 totals 12 residues.

The chain combines TRBV29-1 with TRBJ2-2; the D gene could be TRBD1 or TRBD2 (5 bases each). The germline CDR1 and CDR2 sequences are SQVTM and ANQGSEA. The CDR3 runs to 12 residues. The V end was cut by 8 bases, the J end by 7 bases, with 14 bases between. In DNA, the CDR3 is TGCAGCATTGCCAGGGCGGGCGGGGAGCTGTTTTTT. Translating gives CSIARAGGELFF.

This clone was observed a handful of times. CDR3 loop: CASGAGQGKGSEQYF. For the CDR3, the DNA is TGTGCCAGCGGTGCTGGGCAGGGAAAGGGAAGCGAGCAGTACTTC. The chain has TRBV5-4 and TRBJ2-7; D possibly corresponds to TRBD1 (5 bases). Germline CDR1 and CDR2: SGHNT and YYREEE (reference sequence). Trimming shortened V by 7 bases and J by 6 bases, and 23 bases separated the two germline ends. The CDR3 extends over 15 amino acids.

This clone was recorded only once. V and J are TRBV28 and TRBJ1-1; tentative D call: TRBD1 (5 bases). Trimming took 5 bases from V and 4 from J, leaving 14 bases between them. The CDR3 consists of 14 residues. CDR1 is MDHEN and CDR2 is SYDVKM in the germline V gene. The CDR3: CASSAPGRLTEAFF. CDR3 nucleotides: TGTGCCAGCAGTGCCCCGGGACGGCTCACTGAAGCTTTCTTT.

The chain links TRBV11-2 to TRBJ1-5; D not certain. With 6 bases removed from V and 2 bases from J, the gap between germline ends came to 11 bases. Looked up from germline, CDR1 is SGHAT and CDR2 is FQNNGV. This CDR3 comprises 14 residues. CDR3 sequence (DNA): TGTGCCAGCAGAAACCACGGGGGCAATCAGCCCCAGCATTTT. This sequence encodes CASRNHGGNQPQHF.

The chain uses TRBV5-6 and TRBJ2-3; TRBD2 matches at 9 bases. This CDR3 comprises 15 residues. Per the germline V gene, CDR1 is SGHDT and CDR2 is YYEEEE. V dropped 6 bases and J dropped 0; count of bases not matched to a gene: 5. CDR3 DNA: TGTGCCAGCACCGTAGCGGGAGCCAGCACAGATACGCAGTATTTT. Amino acid sequence: CASTVAGASTDTQYF.

As to this clone: This sequence may be a read error, since a much larger clone differs from it by one base. Here the CDR3 DNA reads TGTGCCAGCAGTTTAAGGTCCGGGCGCGAGCAGCACTTC. Translation gives CASSLRSGREQHF. The gene calls are TRBV28 and TRBJ2-7; no firm D call. This CDR3 comprises 13 residues. Germline CDR1 and CDR2: MDHEN and SYDVKM.